The sequence of this T cell receptor beta chain was determined in a study of a mutant IDH1 vaccine in newly diagnosed glioma. Turning to the study itself: Receipt of radiotherapy, temozolomide, or both preceded the study, and most received both. General study points: Top-clonotype changes in peripheral T cells seemed unrelated to pseudoprogression.

TCRdb's table, derived via immunoSEQ multiplex PCR, lists solely in-frame clones and lacks some. The sample contains tens of thousands of clones, roughly four fifths of which appear only once. The CDR3 contains 15 residues. Germline V CDR1 and CDR2: SGHRS, YFSETQ. As to this clone: The antigen is undetermined. A read error may account for a junction end that differs from germline.

Time point specified: baseline, week 1 (first vaccination visit). The sample's treatment: pre-vaccination baseline after standard-of-care therapy. The starting material was PBMCs, obtained from a glioma patient treated with radiotherapy, temozolomide or both. This chain uses TRBV5-1 with TRBJ1-1; D may be TRBD1 (5 bases). The sequence was collected from a woman aged 45-65 years with glioma. The CDR3, as DNA: TGCGCCAGCACCTTGGATCCTGGAGGGGTGGATGAAGCTTTCTTT. Translating gives CASTLDPGGVDEAFF.